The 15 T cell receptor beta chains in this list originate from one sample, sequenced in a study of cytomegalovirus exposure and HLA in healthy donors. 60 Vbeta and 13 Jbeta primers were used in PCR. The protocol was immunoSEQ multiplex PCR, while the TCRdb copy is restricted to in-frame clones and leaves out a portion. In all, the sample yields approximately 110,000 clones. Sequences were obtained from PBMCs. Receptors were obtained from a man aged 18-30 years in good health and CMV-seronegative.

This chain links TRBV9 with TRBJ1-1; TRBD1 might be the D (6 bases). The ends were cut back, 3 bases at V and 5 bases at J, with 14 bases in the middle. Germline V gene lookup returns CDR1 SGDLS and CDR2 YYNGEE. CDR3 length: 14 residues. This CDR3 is CASSATGQRTEAFF. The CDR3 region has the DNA TGTGCCAGCAGCGCGACCGGACAGCGAACTGAAGCTTTCTTT.

The CDR3 is CASSLWDRVAETQYF. The CDR3 nucleotides read TGTGCCAGCAGCTTGTGGGACAGGGTTGCGGAGACCCAGTACTTC. The V and J genes are TRBV5-6 and TRBJ2-5, with 9 bases aligning to TRBD1. Losses at the gene ends were 1 base for V and 5 bases for J; bases not matched to a gene: 6. The germline V gene has CDR1 SGHDT and CDR2 YYEEEE. The CDR3 covers 15 residues.

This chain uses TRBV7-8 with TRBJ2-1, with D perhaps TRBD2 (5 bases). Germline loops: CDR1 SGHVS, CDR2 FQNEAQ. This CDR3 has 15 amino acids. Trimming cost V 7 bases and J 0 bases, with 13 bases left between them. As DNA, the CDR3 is TGTGCCAGCACCCGAGTTGGGAGCTCCTACAATGAGCAGTTCTTC. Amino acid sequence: CASTRVGSSYNEQFF. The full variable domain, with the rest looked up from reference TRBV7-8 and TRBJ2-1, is GAGVSQSPRYKVAKRGQDVALRCDPISGHVSLFWYQQALGQGPEFLTYFQNEAQLDKSGLPSDRFFAERPEGSVSTLKIQRTQQEDSAVYLCASTRVGSSYNEQFFGPGTRLTVL.

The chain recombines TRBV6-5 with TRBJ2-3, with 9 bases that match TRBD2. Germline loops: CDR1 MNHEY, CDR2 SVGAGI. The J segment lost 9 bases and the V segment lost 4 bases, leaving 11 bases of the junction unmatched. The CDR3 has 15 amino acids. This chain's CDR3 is CASSSLAGEVGTQYF. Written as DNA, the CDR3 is TGTGCCAGCAGTTCATTAGCGGGGGAGGTTGGGACGCAGTATTTT.

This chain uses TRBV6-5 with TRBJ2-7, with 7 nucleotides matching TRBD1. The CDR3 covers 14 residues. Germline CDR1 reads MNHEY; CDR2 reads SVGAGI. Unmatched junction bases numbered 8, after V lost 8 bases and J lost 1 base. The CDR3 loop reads CASRFTGQSYEQYF. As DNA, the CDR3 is TGTGCCAGCCGCTTTACGGGACAGTCCTACGAGCAGTACTTC.

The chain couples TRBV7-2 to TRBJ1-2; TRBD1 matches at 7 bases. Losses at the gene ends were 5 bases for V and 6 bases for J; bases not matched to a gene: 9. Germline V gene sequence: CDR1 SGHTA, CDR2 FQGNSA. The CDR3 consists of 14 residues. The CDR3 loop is CASSARTGGDGYTF. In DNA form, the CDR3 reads TGTGCCAGCAGCGCGCGGACAGGCGGGGATGGCTACACCTTC. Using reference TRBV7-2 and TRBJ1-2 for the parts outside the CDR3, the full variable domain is GAGVSQSPSNKVTEKGKDVELRCDPISGHTALYWYRQSLGQGLEFLIYFQGNSAPDKSGLPSDRFSAERTGGSVSTLTIQRTQQEDSAVYLCASSARTGGDGYTFGSGTRLTVV.

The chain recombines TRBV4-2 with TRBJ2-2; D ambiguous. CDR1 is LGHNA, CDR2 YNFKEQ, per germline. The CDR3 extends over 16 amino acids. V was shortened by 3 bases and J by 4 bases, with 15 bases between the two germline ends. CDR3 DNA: TGTGCCAGCAGCCAGTCTAAGCGCTTAGGCACCGGGGAGCTGTTTTTT. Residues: CASSQSKRLGTGELFF.

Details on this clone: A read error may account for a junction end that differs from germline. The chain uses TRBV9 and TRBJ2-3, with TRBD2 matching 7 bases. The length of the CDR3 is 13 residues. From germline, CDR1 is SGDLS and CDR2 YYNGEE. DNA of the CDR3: TGTGCCAGCAGCGTAGCTAGCCTAGCGGATCACCCTTTT. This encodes CASSVASLADHPF.

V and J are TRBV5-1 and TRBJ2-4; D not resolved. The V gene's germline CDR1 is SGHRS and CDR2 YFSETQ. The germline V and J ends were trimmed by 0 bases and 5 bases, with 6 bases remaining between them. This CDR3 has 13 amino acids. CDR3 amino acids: CASSLEPENIQYF. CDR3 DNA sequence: TGCGCCAGCAGCTTGGAACCGGAAAACATTCAGTACTTC.

Written as DNA, the CDR3 is TGTGCCAGTAGTATTGGTGGAGGGGGGGAAGCCCAGTACTTC. As protein: CASSIGGGGEAQYF. The rearrangement links TRBV19 to TRBJ2-5, with D perhaps TRBD2 (7 bases). Trimming shortened V by 3 bases and J by 9 bases, and 17 bases separated the two germline ends. CDR1 LNHDA and CDR2 SQIVND come from the germline V gene (reference sequence). The CDR3 is 14 amino acids.

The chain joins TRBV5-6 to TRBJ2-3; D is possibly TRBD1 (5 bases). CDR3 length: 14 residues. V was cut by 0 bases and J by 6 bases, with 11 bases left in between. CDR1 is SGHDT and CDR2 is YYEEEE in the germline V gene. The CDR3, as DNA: TGTGCCAGCAGCTTGGGTGGGGCTCCGGATACGCAGTATTTT. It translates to CASSLGGAPDTQYF.

The CDR3 protein is CASSLAITTGGIHF. The DNA for the CDR3 is TGTGCCAGCAGCCTCGCGATCACCACTGGCGGGATCCACTTT. V is TRBV2 and J is TRBJ1-6, with unresolved D. Germline values: CDR1 SNHLY, CDR2 FYNNEI. V gave up 6 bases and J gave up 17 bases, with 23 bases separating them. CDR3 length: 14 amino acids.

CDR3 sequence (DNA): TGTGCCATCACCAGAACAGGACAGGGCGGGAGGGGAGCTTTCTTT. It codes for CAITRTGQGGRGAFF. The genes are TRBV10-3 and TRBJ1-1; 8 nucleotides agree with TRBD1. After removal of 7 bases from V and 10 bases from J, the junction contained 17 bases not matched to a gene. The CDR3 length is 15 residues. Germline values: CDR1 ENHRY, CDR2 SYGVKD.

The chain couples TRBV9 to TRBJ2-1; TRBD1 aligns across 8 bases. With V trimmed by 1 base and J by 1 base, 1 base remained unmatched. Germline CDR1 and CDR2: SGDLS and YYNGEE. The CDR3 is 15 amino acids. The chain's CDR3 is CASSVRTGSYNEQFF. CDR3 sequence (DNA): TGTGCCAGCAGCGTAAGGACAGGGTCCTACAATGAGCAGTTCTTC. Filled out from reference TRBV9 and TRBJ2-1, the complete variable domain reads DSGVTQTPKHLITATGQRVTLRCSPRSGDLSVYWYQQSLDQGLQFLIQYYNGEERAKGNILERFSAQQFPDLHSELNLSSLELGDSALYFCASSVRTGSYNEQFFGPGTRLTVL.

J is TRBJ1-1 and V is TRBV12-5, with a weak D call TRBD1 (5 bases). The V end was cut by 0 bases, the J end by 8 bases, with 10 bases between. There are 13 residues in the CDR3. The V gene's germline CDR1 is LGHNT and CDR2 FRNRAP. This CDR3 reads CASGLVIQAEAFF. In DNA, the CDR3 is TGTGCTAGTGGTTTGGTTATACAGGCGGAAGCTTTCTTT. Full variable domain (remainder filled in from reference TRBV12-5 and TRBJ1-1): DARVTQTPRHKVTEMGQEVTMRCQPILGHNTVFWYRQTMMQGLELLAYFRNRAPLDDSGMPKDRFSAEMPDATLATLKIQPSEPRDSAVYFCASGLVIQAEAFFGQGTRLTVV.